This passage covers 25 T cell receptor beta chains from one sample sequenced in a study of T cell repertoires in cytomegalovirus infection. TCRdb re-analysed the reads in MiXCR, keeping a single row per CDR3 protein. The sample includes about 27,000 distinct CDR3 sequences, around 19% of them seen just once. Their cognate antigens are unknown. The material sequenced was CD8+ T cells from cultured PBMCs, taken from culture after CMV antigen stimulation. The receptors were gathered from a human donor in good health (CMV status not recorded). Some clones in this sample may be carry-over from other donors' samples.

This rearrangement joins TRBV15 to TRBJ1-5; D remains ambiguous. CDR1 is LNHNV, CDR2 YYDKDF, per germline (reference sequence). V was clipped by 0 bases and J by 5 bases, with 11 bases between them. The CDR3 totals 15 residues. The CDR3 is CATSREPKGDQPQHF. CDR3 DNA sequence: TGTGCCACCAGCAGAGAACCTAAGGGAGATCAGCCCCAGCATTTT.

At least ten counts were recorded for this clonotype. The chain uses TRBV13 and TRBJ2-1; D is unclear. The CDR3 totals 13 residues. The germline CDR1 and CDR2 sequences are PRHDT and FYEKMQ (reference sequence). Trimming left V 0 bases short and J 12 bases short, with 12 bases between. Written as DNA, the CDR3 is TGTGCCAGCAGCTTAGGGACGCCCGGGCTGCAGTTCTTC. It specifies CASSLGTPGLQFF. The complete variable domain, with remaining parts taken from reference TRBV13 and TRBJ2-1, reads AAGVIQSPRHLIKEKRETATLKCYPIPRHDTVYWYQQGPGQDPQFLISFYEKMQSDKGSIPDRFSAQQFSDYHSELNMSSLELGDSALYFCASSLGTPGLQFFGPGTRLTVL.

The CDR3 spells CASRVQGNGYTF. As DNA, the CDR3 is TGTGCCAGCAGGGTCCAGGGAAATGGCTACACCTTC. The chain joins TRBV6-8 to TRBJ1-2; weak D call: TRBD1 (5 bases). Germline V gene sequence: CDR1 MNHGY, CDR2 SAAAGT. This CDR3 has 12 residues. Deletions cut 6 bases from V and 6 bases from J, with 11 bases between.

This clonotype was seen a few times. J is TRBJ1-2 and V is TRBV12-3 or TRBV12-4; a weak D match, TRBD1 (5 bases). Trimming took 5 bases from V and 6 from J, leaving 19 bases between them. This CDR3 is 15 amino acids long. CDR3 sequence: CASSPNGIGGDGYTF. The CDR3 bases are TGTGCCAGCAGTCCTAACGGTATTGGGGGGGATGGCTACACCTTC.

This clonotype has a count of ten or more. The rearrangement joins TRBV7-2 to TRBJ1-5, with D uncertain. The CDR3 is 15 amino acids. Deletions cut 3 bases from V and 8 bases from J, with 17 bases between. The germline V gene encodes CDR1 SGHTA and CDR2 FQGNSA. CDR3 bases: TGTGCCAGCAGCTTCCGACCGGAAGGTTTGGAGCCCCAGCATTTT. It yields the protein CASSFRPEGLEPQHF. The full variable domain, in which reference TRBV7-2 and TRBJ1-5 provide the parts outside the CDR3, is GAGVSQSPSNKVTEKGKDVELRCDPISGHTALYWYRQSLGQGLEFLIYFQGNSAPDKSGLPSDRFSAERTGGSVSTLTIQRTQQEDSAVYLCASSFRPEGLEPQHFGDGTRLSIL.

This chain joins TRBV7-2 and TRBJ2-3, with 8 positions matching TRBD2. J gave up 4 bases and V 3 bases, and 9 bases lay outside the gene matches. CDR1 and CDR2 (germline): SGHTA, FQGNSA. The CDR3 covers 16 residues. CDR3 sequence reads: CASSFRLAPLADTQYF. Written as DNA, the CDR3 is TGTGCCAGCAGCTTCCGACTAGCGCCTCTGGCAGATACGCAGTATTTT.

This sequence joins TRBV29-1 and TRBJ2-5; D unresolved. In germline, CDR1 is SQVTM, CDR2 ANQGSEA. V gave up 8 bases and J gave up 3 bases, with 10 bases separating them. CDR3 size: 11 residues. The CDR3 DNA reads as TGCAGCTACGACATAGAAGAGACCCAGTACTTC. It translates to CSYDIEETQYF.

This clonotype turned up a few times. V is TRBV5-6 and J is TRBJ2-5; a weak D match, TRBD1 (5 bases). V shed 4 bases and J shed 5 bases, with 15 bases lying between them. The germline CDR1 and CDR2 sequences are SGHDT and YYEEEE. This CDR3 spans 14 amino acids. DNA of the CDR3: TGTGCCAGCAGCCAACAGGTCCTGTCGGAGACCCAGTACTTC. This sequence encodes CASSQQVLSETQYF.

This clonotype appeared many times. The V and J genes are TRBV5-4 and TRBJ2-7; no clear D gene. This CDR3 contains 13 residues. The V and J ends lost 5 bases and 3 bases respectively, with 12 bases between them. CDR1 SGHNT and CDR2 YYREEE come from the germline V gene (reference sequence). DNA of the CDR3: TGTGCCAGCAGTTTGACACCGGTCTACGAGCAGTACTTC. This gives the protein CASSLTPVYEQYF.

J is TRBJ2-2 and V is TRBV27, with TRBD1 as a possible D gene (5 bases). CDR3 size: 17 residues. Between the trimmed V and J ends, which lost 3 bases and 3 bases, there was a span of 17 bases. CDR1 and CDR2 from the germline V gene are MNHEY and SMNVEV (reference sequence). The CDR3 region has the DNA TGTGCCAGCAGTTTGCACAAACAAAGGGGTTACACCGGGGAGCTGTTTTTT. Its protein is CASSLHKQRGYTGELFF.

This clonotype was seen more than once but under ten times. The chain links TRBV19 to TRBJ1-5, with D hard to call. Germline V lookup: CDR1 LNHDA, CDR2 SQIVND (reference sequence). This CDR3 is built from 13 residues. With 4 bases removed from V and 2 bases from J, the gap between germline ends came to 6 bases. The CDR3, as DNA: TGTGCCAGTAGTAAGTATGGCAATCAGCCCCAGCATTTT. Encoded protein: CASSKYGNQPQHF.

The chain links TRBV19 to TRBJ1-5, with D perhaps TRBD1 (5 bases). The germline V gene encodes CDR1 LNHDA and CDR2 SQIVND (reference sequence). Trimming removed 6 bases at V and 1 base at J, with 13 bases between. This CDR3 contains 15 residues. CDR3 in amino acids: CASRTEGVSNQPQHF. For the CDR3, the DNA is TGTGCCAGTAGGACGGAAGGGGTCAGCAATCAGCCCCAGCATTTT. The full variable domain, rest sourced from reference TRBV19 and TRBJ1-5, is DGGITQSPKYLFRKEGQNVTLSCEQNLNHDAMYWYRQDPGQGLRLIYYSQIVNDFQKGDIAEGYSVSREKKESFPLTVTSAQKNPTAFYLCASRTEGVSNQPQHFGDGTRLSIL.

In its sample, this clonotype was seen once. The chain links TRBV5-4 to TRBJ2-5; D is undetermined. The germline CDR1 and CDR2 sequences are SGHNT and YYREEE (reference sequence). There are 13 residues in the CDR3. Trimming left V 0 bases short and J 5 bases short, with 8 bases between. The CDR3: CASSLVAQETQYF. The CDR3, as DNA: TGTGCCAGCAGCTTGGTGGCACAGGAGACCCAGTACTTC. The whole variable domain, filled in from reference TRBV5-4 and TRBJ2-5, reads ETGVTQSPTHLIKTRGQQVTLRCSSQSGHNTVSWYQQALGQGPQFIFQYYREEENGRGNFPPRFSGLQFPNYSSELNVNALELDDSALYLCASSLVAQETQYFGPGTRLLVL.

This clonotype was observed a few times. The V and J genes are TRBV7-8 and TRBJ1-1; D is unclear. V gave up 2 bases and J gave up 3 bases, with 7 bases separating them. The CDR3 consists of 13 residues. Per the germline V gene, CDR1 is SGHVS and CDR2 is FQNEAQ. CDR3 sequence: CASSLQVHTEAFF. In nucleotides, the CDR3 is TGTGCCAGCAGCTTACAAGTCCACACTGAAGCTTTCTTT.

A few counts support this clonotype. The rearrangement uses TRBV19 and TRBJ2-1; no clear D. From germline, CDR1 is LNHDA and CDR2 SQIVND (reference sequence). The CDR3 runs 15 residues. Trimming removed 1 base at V and 3 bases at J, with 10 bases between. The CDR3: CASSIVAENYNEQFF. The CDR3 nucleotides read TGTGCCAGTAGTATAGTCGCAGAAAACTACAATGAGCAGTTCTTC.

The gene calls are TRBV6-8 and TRBJ2-3, with unresolved D. The V gene's germline CDR1 is MNHGY and CDR2 SAAAGT. Trimming removed 3 bases at V and 4 bases at J, with 5 bases between. This CDR3 contains 12 residues. The CDR3 loop is CASSYDADTQYF. CDR3 coding DNA: TGTGCCAGCAGTTATGACGCAGATACGCAGTATTTT.

The chain recombines TRBV6-4 with TRBJ2-1; maybe TRBD2 (6 bases). CDR3 size: 16 residues. V lost 0 bases to trimming and J lost 4 bases, with 13 bases between them. CDR1 is MRHNA, CDR2 SNTAGT, per germline. Here the CDR3 reads CASSDSDSGSYNEQFF. CDR3 nucleotide sequence: TGTGCCAGCAGTGACTCAGATAGCGGATCATACAATGAGCAGTTCTTC.

This clonotype was observed a few times. The rearrangement joins TRBV4-3 to TRBJ1-2, with TRBD1 matching 9 bases. Germline CDR1 reads LGHNA; CDR2 reads YSLEER. The CDR3 is made up of 18 amino acids. With 0 bases clipped from V and 7 bases from J, the junction kept 15 bases outside the gene matches. The CDR3 loop is CASSQDRVGTGLPPGYTF. The DNA of the CDR3 is TGCGCCAGCAGCCAAGATCGGGTCGGGACAGGGCTCCCCCCTGGCTACACCTTC.

This clonotype was detected many times. J is TRBJ2-1 and V is TRBV12-3 or TRBV12-4, with D unclear. This CDR3 has 12 amino acids. V gave up 1 base and J gave up 7 bases, with 5 bases separating them. DNA for the CDR3: TGTGCCAGCAGTTTAGGGCAGAATGAGCAGTTCTTC. It translates to CASSLGQNEQFF.

The rearrangement uses TRBV7-2 and TRBJ1-2, with 10 bases aligning to TRBD1. J lost 7 bases, V lost 3 bases, and 2 bases had no gene match. The CDR3 runs 13 residues. CDR1 is SGHTA and CDR2 is FQGNSA in the germline V gene. The CDR3, as DNA: TGTGCCAGCAGCTTTGACAGGGGGCGTGGCTACACCTTC. Translating gives CASSFDRGRGYTF.

A remark on this clonotype: One end of the junction does not line up with germline, which may come from a read error. This chain connects TRBV7-9 to TRBJ2-1; TRBD1 matches 7 bases. This CDR3 is built from 17 residues. Germline V gene lookup returns CDR1 SEHNR and CDR2 FQNEAQ (reference sequence). The CDR3 nucleotides are TGTGCCAGTAGCTTCCGATTCGAGGGGGCCTTTGAAATGGAGCAGTTCTTC. Amino acid sequence: CASSFRFEGAFEMEQFF.

The chain is built from TRBV18 and TRBJ1-5; D is uncertain. CDR1 and CDR2 from the germline V gene are KGHSH and LQKENI. The CDR3 totals 14 residues. Trimming cost V 6 bases and J 3 bases, with 12 bases left between them. The CDR3 DNA reads TGTGCCAGCTCCCCCGACTGGGACAATCAGCCCCAGCATTTT. It translates to CASSPDWDNQPQHF.

This clonotype has just a few counts. In nucleotides, the CDR3 is TGTGCCAGCAGCTTCTCGGTAGAACAGTTCTTC. Protein sequence: CASSFSVEQFF. This chain uses TRBV7-2 with TRBJ2-1; no clear D. From germline, CDR1 is SGHTA and CDR2 FQGNSA. The V end was cut by 3 bases, the J end by 13 bases, with 10 bases between. The CDR3 has 11 amino acids.

There are a few counts of this clonotype. The chain employs TRBV6-5 and TRBJ2-6; perhaps TRBD2 as D (6 bases). CDR1 is MNHEY, CDR2 SVGAGI, per germline. Trimming pared 3 bases from V and 2 bases from J, leaving 11 bases between. The CDR3 is made up of 16 amino acids. CDR3 amino acids: CASSYFWGAGANVLTF. The CDR3 nucleotides read TGTGCCAGCAGTTATTTTTGGGGGGCTGGGGCCAACGTCCTGACTTTC.

This clonotype was detected ten times or more. CDR3 loop: CASSEIYADGYTF. CDR3 DNA sequence: TGTGCCAGCAGTGAAATATATGCGGATGGCTACACCTTC. V and J are TRBV6-1 and TRBJ1-2; D ambiguous. Germline lookup yields CDR1 MNHNS and CDR2 SASEGT. The V gene lost 2 bases and the J gene lost 6 bases, with 10 bases spanning the gap. The CDR3 is 13 residues long.